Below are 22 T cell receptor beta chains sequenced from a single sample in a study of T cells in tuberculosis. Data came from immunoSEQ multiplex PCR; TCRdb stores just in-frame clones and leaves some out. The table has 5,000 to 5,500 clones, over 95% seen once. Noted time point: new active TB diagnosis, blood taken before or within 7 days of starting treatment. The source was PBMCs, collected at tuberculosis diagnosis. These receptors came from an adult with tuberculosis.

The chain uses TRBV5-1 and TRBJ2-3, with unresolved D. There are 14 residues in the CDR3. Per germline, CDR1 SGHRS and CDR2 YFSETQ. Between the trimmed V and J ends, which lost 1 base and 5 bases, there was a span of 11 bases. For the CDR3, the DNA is TGCGCCAGCAGCTTGACTAACCCGCAAGATACGCAGTATTTT. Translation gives CASSLTNPQDTQYF. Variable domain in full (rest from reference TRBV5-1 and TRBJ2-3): KAGVTQTPRYLIKTRGQQVTLSCSPISGHRSVSWYQQTPGQGLQFLFEYFSETQRNKGNFPGRFSGRQFSNSRSEMNVSTLELGDSALYLCASSLTNPQDTQYFGPGTRLTVL.

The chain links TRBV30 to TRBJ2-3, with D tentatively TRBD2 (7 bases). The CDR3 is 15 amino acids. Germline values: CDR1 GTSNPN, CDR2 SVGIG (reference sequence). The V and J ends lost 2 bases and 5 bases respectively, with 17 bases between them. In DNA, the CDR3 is TGTGCCTGGAGTACGGGACGTAGGGGGGGAGATACGCAGTATTTT. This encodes CAWSTGRRGGDTQYF.

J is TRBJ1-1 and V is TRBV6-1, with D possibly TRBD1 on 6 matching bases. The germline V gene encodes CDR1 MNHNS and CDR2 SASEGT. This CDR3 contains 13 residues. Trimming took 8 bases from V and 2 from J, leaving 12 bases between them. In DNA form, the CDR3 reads TGTGCCAGCCGACGACAGGACAACACTGAAGCTTTCTTT. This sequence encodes CASRRQDNTEAFF.

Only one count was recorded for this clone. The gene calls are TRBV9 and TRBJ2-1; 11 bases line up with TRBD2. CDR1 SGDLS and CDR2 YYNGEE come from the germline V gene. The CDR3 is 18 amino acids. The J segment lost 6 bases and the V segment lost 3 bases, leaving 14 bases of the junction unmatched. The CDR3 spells CASSASLGGTSGLNEQFF. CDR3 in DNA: TGTGCCAGCAGCGCGAGCCTGGGGGGGACTAGCGGACTCAATGAGCAGTTCTTC.

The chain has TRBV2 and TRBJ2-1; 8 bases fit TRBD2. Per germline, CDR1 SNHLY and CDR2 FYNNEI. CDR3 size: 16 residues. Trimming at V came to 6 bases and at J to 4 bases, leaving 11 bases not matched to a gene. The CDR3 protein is CASRGGLAYTYNEQFF. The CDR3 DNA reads TGTGCCAGCAGGGGAGGACTAGCCTACACTTACAATGAGCAGTTCTTC.

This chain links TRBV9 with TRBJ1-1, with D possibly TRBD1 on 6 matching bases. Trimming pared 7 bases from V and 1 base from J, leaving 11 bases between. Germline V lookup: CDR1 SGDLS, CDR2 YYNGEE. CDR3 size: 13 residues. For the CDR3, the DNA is TGTGCCAGCCAAGGGGGACCGAACACTGAAGCTTTCTTT. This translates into CASQGGPNTEAFF.

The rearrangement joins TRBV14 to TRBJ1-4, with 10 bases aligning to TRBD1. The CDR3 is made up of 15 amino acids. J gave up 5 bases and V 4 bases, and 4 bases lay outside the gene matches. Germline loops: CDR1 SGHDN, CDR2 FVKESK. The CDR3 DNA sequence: TGTGCCAGCAGCCTGAGGACAGGGGGGAATGAAAAACTGTTTTTT. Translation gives CASSLRTGGNEKLFF.

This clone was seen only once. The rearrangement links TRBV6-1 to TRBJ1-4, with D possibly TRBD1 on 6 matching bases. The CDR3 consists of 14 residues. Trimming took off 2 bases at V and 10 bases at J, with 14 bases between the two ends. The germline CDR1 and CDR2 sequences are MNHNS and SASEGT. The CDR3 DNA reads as TGTGCCAGCAGTGAATTAACAGGGAGGGGAAAACTGTTTTTT. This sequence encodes CASSELTGRGKLFF.

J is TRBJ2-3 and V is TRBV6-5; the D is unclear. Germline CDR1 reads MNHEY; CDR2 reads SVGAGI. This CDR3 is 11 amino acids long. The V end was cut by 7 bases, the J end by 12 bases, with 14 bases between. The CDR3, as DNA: TGTGCCAGCATGGGCGCAACCTTCCAGTATTTT. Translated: CASMGATFQYF.

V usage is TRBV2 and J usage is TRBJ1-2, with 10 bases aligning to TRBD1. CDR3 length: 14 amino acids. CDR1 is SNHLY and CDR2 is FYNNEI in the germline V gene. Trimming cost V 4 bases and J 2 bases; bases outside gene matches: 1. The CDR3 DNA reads TGTGCCAGCAGTGGACAGGGGGCCAACTATGGCTACACCTTC. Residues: CASSGQGANYGYTF.

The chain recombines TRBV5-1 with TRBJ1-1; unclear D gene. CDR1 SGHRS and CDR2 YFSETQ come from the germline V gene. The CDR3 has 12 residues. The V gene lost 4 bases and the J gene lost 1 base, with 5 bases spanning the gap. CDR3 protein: CASSHPNTEAFF. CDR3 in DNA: TGCGCCAGCAGCCATCCGAACACTGAAGCTTTCTTT.

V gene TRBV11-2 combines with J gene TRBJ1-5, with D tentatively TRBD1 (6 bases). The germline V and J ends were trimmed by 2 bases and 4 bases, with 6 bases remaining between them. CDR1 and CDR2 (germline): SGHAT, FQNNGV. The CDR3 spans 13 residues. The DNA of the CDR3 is TGTGCCAGCAGCTTACAGGGGAATCAGCCCCAGCATTTT. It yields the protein CASSLQGNQPQHF.

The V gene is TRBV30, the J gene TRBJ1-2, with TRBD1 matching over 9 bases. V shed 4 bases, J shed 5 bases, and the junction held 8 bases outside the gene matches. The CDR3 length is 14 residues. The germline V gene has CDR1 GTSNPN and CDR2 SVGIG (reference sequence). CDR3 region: CAWNRRDREYGYTF. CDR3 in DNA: TGTGCCTGGAACCGCCGGGACAGGGAATATGGCTACACCTTC. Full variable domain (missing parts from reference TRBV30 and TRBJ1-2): SQTIHQWPATLVQPVGSPLSLECTVEGTSNPNLYWYRQAAGRGLQLLFYSVGIGQISSEVPQNLSASRPQDRQFILSSKKLLLSDSGFYLCAWNRRDREYGYTFGSGTRLTVV.

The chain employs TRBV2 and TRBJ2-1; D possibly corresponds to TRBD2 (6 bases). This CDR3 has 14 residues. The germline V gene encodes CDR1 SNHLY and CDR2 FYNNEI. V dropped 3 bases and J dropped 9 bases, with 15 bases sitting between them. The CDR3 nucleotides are TGTGCCAGCAGTGATCTGGTAGGGGAGGTTGAGCAGTTCTTC. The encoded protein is CASSDLVGEVEQFF.

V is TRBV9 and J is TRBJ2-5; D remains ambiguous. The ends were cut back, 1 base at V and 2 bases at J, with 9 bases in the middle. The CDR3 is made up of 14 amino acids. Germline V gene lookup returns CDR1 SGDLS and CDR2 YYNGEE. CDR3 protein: CASSVTPVQETQYF. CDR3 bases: TGTGCCAGCAGCGTAACCCCAGTACAAGAGACCCAGTACTTC.

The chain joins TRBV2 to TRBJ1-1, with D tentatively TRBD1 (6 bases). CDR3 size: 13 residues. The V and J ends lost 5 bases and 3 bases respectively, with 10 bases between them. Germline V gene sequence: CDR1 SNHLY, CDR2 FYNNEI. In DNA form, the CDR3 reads TGTGCCAGCAGTATACAGGGACACACTGAAGCTTTCTTT. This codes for CASSIQGHTEAFF.

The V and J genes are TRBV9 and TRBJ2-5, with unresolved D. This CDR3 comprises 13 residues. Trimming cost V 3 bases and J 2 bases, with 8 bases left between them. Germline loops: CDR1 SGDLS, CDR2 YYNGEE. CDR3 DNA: TGTGCCAGCAGCGCCGACTTGCAAGAGACCCAGTACTTC. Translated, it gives CASSADLQETQYF.

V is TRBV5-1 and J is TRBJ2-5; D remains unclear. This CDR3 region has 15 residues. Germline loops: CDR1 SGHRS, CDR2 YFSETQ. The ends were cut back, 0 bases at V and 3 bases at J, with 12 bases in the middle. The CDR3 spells CASSLDLQIEETQYF. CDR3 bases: TGCGCCAGCAGCTTGGACCTACAGATAGAAGAGACCCAGTACTTC.

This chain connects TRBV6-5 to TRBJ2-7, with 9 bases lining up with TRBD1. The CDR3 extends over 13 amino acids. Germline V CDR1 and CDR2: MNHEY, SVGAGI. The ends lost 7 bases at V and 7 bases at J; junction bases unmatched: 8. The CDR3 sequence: CASNRGPGWEQYF. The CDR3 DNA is TGTGCCAGCAACAGGGGGCCCGGTTGGGAGCAGTACTTC.

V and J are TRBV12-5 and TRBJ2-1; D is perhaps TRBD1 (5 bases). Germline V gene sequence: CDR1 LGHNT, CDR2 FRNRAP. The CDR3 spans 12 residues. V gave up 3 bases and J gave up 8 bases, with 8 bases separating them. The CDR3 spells CASGLIGDEQFF. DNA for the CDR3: TGTGCTAGTGGTTTAATAGGGGATGAGCAGTTCTTC. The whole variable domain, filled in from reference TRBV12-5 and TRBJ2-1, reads DARVTQTPRHKVTEMGQEVTMRCQPILGHNTVFWYRQTMMQGLELLAYFRNRAPLDDSGMPKDRFSAEMPDATLATLKIQPSEPRDSAVYFCASGLIGDEQFFGPGTRLTVL.

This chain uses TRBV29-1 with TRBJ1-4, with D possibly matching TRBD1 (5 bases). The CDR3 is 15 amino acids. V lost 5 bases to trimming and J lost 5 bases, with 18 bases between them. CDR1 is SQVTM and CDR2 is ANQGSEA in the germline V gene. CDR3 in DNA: TGCAGCGTTAGGACCCATGCAGGGCGAAATGAAAAACTGTTTTTT. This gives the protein CSVRTHAGRNEKLFF.

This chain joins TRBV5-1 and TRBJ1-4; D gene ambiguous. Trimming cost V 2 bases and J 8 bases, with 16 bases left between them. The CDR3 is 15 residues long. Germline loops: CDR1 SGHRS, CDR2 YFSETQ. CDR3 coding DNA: TGCGCCAGCAGCTTCGGTGGGGAGGGAGGCGAAAAACTGTTTTTT. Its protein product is CASSFGGEGGEKLFF.